This is a list of T cell receptor beta chains from one sample in a study of blood T cells in healthy people across ages. TCRdb fed the 5' RACE reads into MiXCR, producing one record per CDR3 protein. This sample carries about 2 million distinct CDR3 sequences, about 50% of them seen once, and the ten largest clones take approximately 2.1%. The specimen sequenced was blood. These receptors originate from a woman aged 40 to 55 in good health. CDR3s include the opening cysteine and the closing phenylalanine or tryptophan. A D gene is named only where the DNA matches it firmly.

CDR3aa	d_gene	v_gene
CASSATFNYGYTF	NA	TRBV27
CSAREEVGGNNEQFF	TRBD2	TRBV20-1
CASSPHRTGRSSLGYTF	TRBD1	TRBV11-2
CASKLQGALYEQYF	TRBD1	TRBV5-1
CASNQVVNEQFF	NA	TRBV6-5
CASSAAGYNSPLHF	NA	TRBV9
CAGRASAGPTRYETQYF	NA	TRBV2
CASSRRPQGRRETQYF	NA	TRBV7-2
CASSPGTSGGKTQYF	TRBD2	TRBV27
CASSRNAGANNEQFF	NA	TRBV4-1
CASSYSVGEQYF	NA	TRBV6-2/TRBV6-3
CSLNDRGSYNSPLHF	TRBD1	TRBV20-1
CAISLAGSEKLFF	NA	TRBV5-6
CASSYGRQGGEKLFF	NA	TRBV6-5
CSARGTSGLSSYNEQYF	TRBD2	TRBV20-1
CASRPGGSRPQYF	TRBD2	TRBV12-3/TRBV12-4
CASSPRTDGRWEYF	NA	TRBV7-8
CASSQDGAGNTEAFF	NA	TRBV4-1
CSGDRNYGYTF	TRBD1	TRBV20-1
CASSRGVGNSPLHF	NA	TRBV7-9
CATSRDPGQGRRYGYTF	TRBD1	TRBV15
CASSLALGTGGYEQYF	TRBD1	TRBV7-2
CSARDPAKSSGVNSPLHF	NA	TRBV20-1
CSALQGINQPQHF	NA	TRBV29-1
CASSEGGTGYEKLFF	TRBD1	TRBV6-1
CASSPGTGILRGYTF	TRBD1	TRBV5-5
CASSSPPWWNTEAFF	NA	TRBV12-1
CASSQAGTSGEETQYF	TRBD2	TRBV4-2
CASTIKETQYF	NA	TRBV6-6
CASTHRRGVYNEQFF	TRBD2	TRBV28
CASSQSPEGTAGYTF	TRBD1	TRBV4-2
CSAIRTSGGPDEQYF	TRBD2	TRBV20-1
CASSLETRGTQYF	NA	TRBV11-2
CSVDIAYEQYF	NA	TRBV29-1
CASSYQGQGGYQPQHF	TRBD1	TRBV6-6
CASSYRRGGSGADVLTF	TRBD2	TRBV6-5
CASSYALTSFNEQFF	NA	TRBV6-2/TRBV6-3
CASSQDAGLTEAFF	NA	TRBV4-1
CASTGTGTGANVLTF	NA	TRBV28
CASSLAMDRQETQYF	NA	TRBV5-1